These T cell receptor beta chains were read from a single sample in a study of T cell responses to AZD1222 COVID-19 vaccine. Assay: immunoSEQ multiplex PCR; the TCRdb copy retains only in-frame clones and omits some. The data hold about 120,000 clones, with more than 75% observed a single time. Sample: peripheral blood, taken on day 0 of AZD1222 vaccination. The receptors shown here come from an adult in good health. Each CDR3 is given with its conserved first and last residue. The D gene is left open where the match is weak. Size tells how often a clone was seen (once, few, many) or the class of an expanded clone, and some rows leave it out.

j_gene: TRBJ2-7
d_gene: NA
v_gene: TRBV6-5
abundance: NA
CDR3aa: CASRSGGGSYEQYF
CDR3nt: TGTGCCAGCAGGTCAGGGGGGGGGTCCTACGAGCAGTACTTC

j_gene: TRBJ2-1
d_gene: TRBD2
v_gene: TRBV6-6
abundance: NA
CDR3aa: CASSLLAGTYNEQFF
CDR3nt: TGTGCCAGCAGTTTGCTAGCGGGGACTTACAATGAGCAGTTCTTC

j_gene: TRBJ2-3
d_gene: TRBD2
v_gene: TRBV19
abundance: once
CDR3aa: CASSESGLAGGADTQYF
CDR3nt: TGTGCCAGTAGTGAGTCGGGACTAGCGGGAGGTGCAGATACGCAGTATTTT

j_gene: TRBJ1-4
d_gene: TRBD1
v_gene: TRBV18
abundance: NA
CDR3aa: CASSPAGQPEKLFF
CDR3nt: TGTGCCAGCTCACCAGCGGGACAGCCTGAAAAACTGTTTTTT

j_gene: TRBJ2-1
d_gene: TRBD2
v_gene: TRBV6-1
abundance: NA
CDR3aa: CASSDRGLAGSLNEQFF
CDR3nt: TGTGCCAGCAGTGATCGGGGACTAGCGGGGTCACTGAATGAGCAGTTCTTC

j_gene: TRBJ2-7
d_gene: NA
v_gene: TRBV6-2/TRBV6-3
abundance: few
CDR3aa: CASSKSWGHEQYF
CDR3nt: TGTGCCAGCAGCAAAAGTTGGGGACACGAGCAGTACTTC

j_gene: TRBJ2-7
d_gene: NA
v_gene: TRBV28
abundance: once
CDR3aa: CASSRVGEQYF
CDR3nt: TGTGCCAGCAGTCGGGTTGGGGAGCAGTACTTC

j_gene: TRBJ2-3
d_gene: NA
v_gene: TRBV5-1
abundance: NA
CDR3aa: CASRPGATDTQYF
CDR3nt: TGCGCCAGCAGACCCGGGGCCACAGATACGCAGTATTTT

j_gene: TRBJ2-1
d_gene: TRBD2
v_gene: TRBV11-3
abundance: NA
CDR3aa: CASSLTSGSLYEQFF
CDR3nt: TGTGCCAGCAGCTTGACTAGCGGGAGCCTCTATGAGCAGTTCTTC

j_gene: TRBJ1-1
d_gene: NA
v_gene: TRBV18
abundance: NA
CDR3aa: CASSPLEGGENTEAFF
CDR3nt: TGTGCCAGCTCACCCTTAGAGGGAGGGGAGAACACTGAAGCTTTCTTT

j_gene: TRBJ2-3
d_gene: NA
v_gene: TRBV15
abundance: NA
CDR3aa: CATSRDSPSVRITDTQYF
CDR3nt: TGTGCCACCAGCAGAGATTCTCCATCGGTGCGTATCACAGATACGCAGTATTTT

j_gene: TRBJ2-7
d_gene: NA
v_gene: TRBV9
abundance: NA
CDR3aa: CASSAPIYEQYF
CDR3nt: TGTGCCAGCAGCGCCCCCATCTACGAGCAGTACTTC

j_gene: TRBJ1-3
d_gene: NA
v_gene: TRBV6-5
abundance: NA
CDR3aa: CASSYSGSGNTIYF
CDR3nt: TGTGCCAGCAGTTACTCCGGTTCTGGAAACACCATATATTTT

j_gene: TRBJ2-7
d_gene: NA
v_gene: TRBV27
abundance: NA
CDR3aa: CASSPTSASPTYEQYF
CDR3nt: TGTGCCAGCAGCCCTACCTCCGCTAGCCCAACCTACGAGCAGTACTTC

j_gene: TRBJ2-7
d_gene: TRBD2
v_gene: TRBV20-1
abundance: NA
CDR3aa: CGTRLAALQYF
CDR3nt: TGCGGAACCCGCCTAGCGGCCCTCCAGTACTTC

j_gene: TRBJ2-2
d_gene: NA
v_gene: TRBV5-5
abundance: NA
CDR3aa: CASSLLRMLSGELFF
CDR3nt: TGTGCCAGCAGCTTGCTTCGGATGTTGTCCGGGGAGCTGTTTTTT

j_gene: TRBJ2-1
d_gene: TRBD2
v_gene: TRBV30
abundance: NA
CDR3aa: CAWRSAGGPSEQFF
CDR3nt: TGTGCCTGGAGGTCTGCGGGAGGGCCTAGTGAGCAGTTCTTC

j_gene: TRBJ1-1
d_gene: NA
v_gene: TRBV6-5
abundance: NA
CDR3aa: CASSSGRLNTEAFF
CDR3nt: TGTGCCAGCAGTTCCGGGCGTCTGAACACTGAAGCTTTCTTT

j_gene: TRBJ1-1
d_gene: TRBD1
v_gene: TRBV9
abundance: NA
CDR3aa: CASSANRDRWSGTEAFF
CDR3nt: TGTGCCAGCAGCGCTAACCGGGACAGATGGTCGGGCACTGAAGCTTTCTTT

j_gene: TRBJ1-2
d_gene: NA
v_gene: TRBV5-4
abundance: NA
CDR3aa: CASSLRGSDGYTF
CDR3nt: TGTGCCAGCAGCTTGCGGGGGTCGGATGGCTACACCTTC

j_gene: TRBJ1-2
d_gene: NA
v_gene: TRBV19
abundance: once
CDR3aa: CASSPTGNYGYTF
CDR3nt: TGTGCCAGTAGCCCGACAGGCAACTATGGCTACACCTTC

j_gene: TRBJ2-7
d_gene: TRBD2
v_gene: TRBV9
abundance: NA
CDR3aa: CASSPLAGAFPPYEQYF
CDR3nt: TGTGCCAGCAGCCCCTTAGCGGGTGCCTTCCCTCCCTACGAGCAGTACTTC

j_gene: TRBJ1-2
d_gene: NA
v_gene: TRBV5-1
abundance: NA
CDR3aa: CASSSYGPDYGYTF
CDR3nt: TGCGCCAGCAGCAGCTACGGGCCGGACTATGGCTACACCTTC

j_gene: TRBJ2-7
d_gene: NA
v_gene: TRBV30
abundance: NA
CDR3aa: CAWSGIFGYEQYF
CDR3nt: TGTGCCTGGAGTGGCATCTTTGGGTACGAGCAGTACTTC

j_gene: TRBJ1-2
d_gene: TRBD1
v_gene: TRBV28
abundance: NA
CDR3aa: CASSFSGGRYGYTF
CDR3nt: TGTGCCAGCAGTTTTTCAGGGGGCCGCTATGGCTACACCTTC

j_gene: TRBJ1-4
d_gene: TRBD1
v_gene: TRBV11-2
abundance: NA
CDR3aa: CASSRGQGAANEKLFF
CDR3nt: TGTGCCAGCAGCAGGGGACAGGGGGCAGCTAATGAAAAACTGTTTTTT

j_gene: TRBJ2-2
d_gene: TRBD2
v_gene: TRBV29-1
abundance: once
CDR3aa: CSVRLAGGPRTGELFF
CDR3nt: TGCAGCGTGCGCCTAGCGGGAGGGCCGCGGACCGGGGAGCTGTTTTTT

j_gene: TRBJ1-3
d_gene: NA
v_gene: TRBV6-6
abundance: NA
CDR3aa: CASTWGRIDSGNTIYF
CDR3nt: TGTGCCAGCACCTGGGGGCGCATCGATTCTGGAAACACCATATATTTT

j_gene: TRBJ1-2
d_gene: NA
v_gene: TRBV5-4
abundance: NA
CDR3aa: CASSLGADLYGYTF
CDR3nt: TGTGCCAGCAGTTTGGGCGCAGACCTCTATGGCTACACCTTC

j_gene: TRBJ2-7
d_gene: NA
v_gene: TRBV29-1
abundance: NA
CDR3aa: CSPTPHPLIPEQYF
CDR3nt: TGCAGCCCCACCCCGCATCCCCTGATACCCGAGCAGTACTTC

j_gene: TRBJ2-7
d_gene: NA
v_gene: TRBV2
abundance: NA
CDR3aa: CASSRDLSEQYF
CDR3nt: TGTGCCAGCAGCCGGGACCTTTCAGAGCAGTACTTC

j_gene: TRBJ2-1
d_gene: TRBD1
v_gene: TRBV2
abundance: NA
CDR3aa: CASDNKRDRVFSEQFF
CDR3nt: TGTGCCAGCGACAATAAGCGGGACAGGGTTTTCAGTGAGCAGTTCTTC

j_gene: TRBJ2-1
d_gene: NA
v_gene: TRBV7-2
abundance: NA
CDR3aa: CASSHSGSSSYNEQFF
CDR3nt: TGTGCCAGCAGTCACAGCGGGTCAAGTTCCTACAATGAGCAGTTCTTC